This TCR beta chain stems from a study of cytomegalovirus exposure and HLA in healthy donors. Study-wide background: Ancestry clustering placed 70% to 90% of roughly 400 genotyped donors in the Caucasian-associated cluster.

The PCR ran on 60 Vbeta and 13 Jbeta primers. The repertoire was sequenced with immunoSEQ multiplex PCR; TCRdb's copy has only in-frame clones and lacks some. The sample has about 120,000 clones, about 60% seen once; the top ten hold approximately 9.1%. The sample comprised PBMCs. The TCR comes from a middle-aged man in good health and CMV-seropositive.

The CDR3 is CASSFGGRTDTQYF. In DNA form, the CDR3 reads TGTGCCAGCAGTTTCGGCGGGAGAACAGATACGCAGTATTTT. The V and J genes are TRBV28 and TRBJ2-3; 7 bases align to TRBD2. The CDR3 has 14 residues. The V segment lost 3 bases and the J segment 3 bases; nucleotides outside the gene matches: 3. Germline CDR1 MDHEN, CDR2 SYDVKM.